This is a list of T cell receptor beta chains from one sample in a study of vaccination and CD4 T cells after COVID-19. A single record per CDR3 protein comes from TCRdb applying MiXCR to the PCR reads. This sample has about 15,000 distinct CDR3 sequences, with 53% found just once. No cognate antigen is known for these TCRs. The source material was CD4+ T cells from blood, cultured in vitro. These receptors were collected from a human donor who had recovered from COVID-19. Each CDR3 is given with its conserved first and last residue. The D gene is left open where the match is weak. A row's size may be missing; if present it is once, few, many or a size class.

V	J	size	D	CDR3	DNA
TRBV20-1	TRBJ1-5	-	-	CSAIPGGSNQPQHF	TGCAGTGCTATTCCGGGAGGGAGCAATCAGCCCCAGCATTTT
TRBV6-1	TRBJ2-3	-	TRBD2	CAIGPGLPTTDTQYF	TGTGCCATCGGCCCGGGACTACCTACCACAGATACGCAGTATTTT
TRBV18	TRBJ2-7	few	-	CASSPVAGENEQYF	TGTGCCAGCTCACCAGTTGCCGGGGAGAACGAGCAGTACTTC
TRBV15	TRBJ2-1	few	TRBD2	CATSRDTSGLKFF	TGTGCCACCAGCAGAGATACTAGCGGACTCAAGTTCTTC
TRBV30	TRBJ2-1	-	-	CAWSLNSYNEQFF	TGTGCCTGGAGTCTAAACTCCTACAATGAGCAGTTCTTC
TRBV19	TRBJ1-5	few	-	CASTKGLINQPQHF	TGTGCCAGTACTAAGGGACTCATCAATCAGCCCCAGCATTTT
TRBV5-1	TRBJ2-3	-	TRBD2	CASSLTSGDTDTQYF	TGCGCCAGCAGCTTGACTAGCGGGGACACAGATACGCAGTATTTT
TRBV19	TRBJ2-7	-	-	CASSIVGQTYEQYF	TGTGCCAGTAGTATAGTCGGTCAAACCTACGAGCAGTACTTC
TRBV6-2/TRBV6-3	TRBJ1-6	once	-	CASTIDGSYNSPLHF	TGTGCCAGCACCATCGACGGCTCCTATAATTCACCCCTCCACTTT
TRBV27	TRBJ2-3	-	TRBD2	CASSPIGLAGDTQYF	TGTGCCAGCAGTCCCATAGGACTAGCGGGTGATACGCAGTATTTT
TRBV19	TRBJ2-3	-	-	CTSSTGPISTDTQYF	TGTACCAGTAGTACGGGACCGATTAGCACAGATACGCAGTATTTT